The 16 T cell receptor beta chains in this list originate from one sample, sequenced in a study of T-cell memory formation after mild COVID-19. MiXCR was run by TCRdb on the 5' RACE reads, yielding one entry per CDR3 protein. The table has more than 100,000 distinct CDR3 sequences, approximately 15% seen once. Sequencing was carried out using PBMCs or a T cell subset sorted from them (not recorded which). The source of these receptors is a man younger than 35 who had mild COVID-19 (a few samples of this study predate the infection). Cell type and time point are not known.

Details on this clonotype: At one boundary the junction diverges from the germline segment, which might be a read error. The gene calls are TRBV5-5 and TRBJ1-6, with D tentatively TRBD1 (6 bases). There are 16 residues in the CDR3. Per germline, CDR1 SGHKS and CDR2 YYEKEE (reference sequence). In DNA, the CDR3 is TGTGCCAGCAGCTTAGGCAGTACAGGGTATAAGTCACCCCTCCACTTT. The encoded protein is CASSLGSTGYKSPLHF.

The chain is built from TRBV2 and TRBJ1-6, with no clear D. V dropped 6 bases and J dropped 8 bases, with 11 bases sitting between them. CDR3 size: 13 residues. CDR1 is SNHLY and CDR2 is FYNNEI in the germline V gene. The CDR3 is CASSLTGDSPLHF. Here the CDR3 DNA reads TGTGCCAGCAGCCTTACTGGGGATTCACCCCTCCACTTT.

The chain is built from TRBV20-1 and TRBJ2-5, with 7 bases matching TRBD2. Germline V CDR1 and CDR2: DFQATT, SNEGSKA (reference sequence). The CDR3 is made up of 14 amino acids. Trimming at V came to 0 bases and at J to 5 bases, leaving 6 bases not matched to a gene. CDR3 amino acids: CSARDGRGGETQYF. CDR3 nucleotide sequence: TGCAGTGCTAGAGATGGGCGGGGAGGGGAGACCCAGTACTTC.

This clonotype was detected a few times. The CDR3 DNA is TGTGCCAGCACCCAGGGGGGGAAGGTATACACTGAAGCTTTCTTT. As protein: CASTQGGKVYTEAFF. V is TRBV6-5 and J is TRBJ1-1, with TRBD1 matching over 7 bases. Germline loops: CDR1 MNHEY, CDR2 SVGAGI. The V and J ends lost 7 bases and 3 bases, in that order; junction bases with no gene match: 11. CDR3 size: 15 residues.

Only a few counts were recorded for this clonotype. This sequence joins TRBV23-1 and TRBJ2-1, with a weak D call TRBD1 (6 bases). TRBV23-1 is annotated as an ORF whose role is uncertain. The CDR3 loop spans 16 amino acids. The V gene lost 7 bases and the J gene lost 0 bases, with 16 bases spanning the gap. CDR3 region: CASKVPGHSSYNEQFF. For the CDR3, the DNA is TGCGCCAGCAAAGTTCCGGGACACAGCTCCTACAATGAGCAGTTCTTC.

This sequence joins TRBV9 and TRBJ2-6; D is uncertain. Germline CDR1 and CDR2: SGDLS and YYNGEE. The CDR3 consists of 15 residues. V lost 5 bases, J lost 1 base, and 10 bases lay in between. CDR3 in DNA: TGTGCCAGCAGTATAACAGCGTCTGGGGCCAACGTCCTGACTTTC. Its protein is CASSITASGANVLTF.

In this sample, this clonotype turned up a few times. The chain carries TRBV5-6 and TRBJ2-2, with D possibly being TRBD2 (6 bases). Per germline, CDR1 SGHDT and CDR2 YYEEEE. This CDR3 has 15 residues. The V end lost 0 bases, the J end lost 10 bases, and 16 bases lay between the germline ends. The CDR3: CASSLELAGREELFF. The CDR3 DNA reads TGTGCCAGCAGCTTGGAACTAGCAGGAAGGGAGGAGCTGTTTTTT. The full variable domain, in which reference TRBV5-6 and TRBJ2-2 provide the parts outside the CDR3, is DAGVTQSPTHLIKTRGQQVTLRCSPKSGHDTVSWYQQALGQGPQFIFQYYEEEERQRGNFPDRFSGHQFPNYSSELNVNALLLGDSALYLCASSLELAGREELFFGEGSRLTVL.

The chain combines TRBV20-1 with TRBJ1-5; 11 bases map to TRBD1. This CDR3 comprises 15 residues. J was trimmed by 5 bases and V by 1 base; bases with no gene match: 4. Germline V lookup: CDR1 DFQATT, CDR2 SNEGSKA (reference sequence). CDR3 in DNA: TGCAGTGCTAGAGGGGGGACAGGGGGATATCAGCCCCAGCATTTT. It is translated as CSARGGTGGYQPQHF.

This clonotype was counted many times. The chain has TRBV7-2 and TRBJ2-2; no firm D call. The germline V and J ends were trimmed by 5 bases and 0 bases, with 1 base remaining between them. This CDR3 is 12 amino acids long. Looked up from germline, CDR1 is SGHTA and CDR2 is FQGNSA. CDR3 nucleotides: TGTGCCAGCAGCCCGAACACCGGGGAGCTGTTTTTT. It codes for CASSPNTGELFF.

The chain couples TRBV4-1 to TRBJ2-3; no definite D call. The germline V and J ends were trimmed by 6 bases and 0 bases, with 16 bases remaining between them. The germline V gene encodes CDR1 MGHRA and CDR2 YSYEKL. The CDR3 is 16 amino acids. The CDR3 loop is CASSPHGIPSTDTQYF. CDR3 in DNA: TGCGCCAGCAGTCCTCACGGCATCCCTAGCACAGATACGCAGTATTTT.

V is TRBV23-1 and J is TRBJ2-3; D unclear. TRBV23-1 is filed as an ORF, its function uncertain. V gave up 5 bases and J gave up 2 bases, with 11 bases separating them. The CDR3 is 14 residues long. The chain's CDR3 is CASSGTAITDTQYF. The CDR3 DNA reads TGCGCCAGCAGTGGTACAGCTATCACAGATACGCAGTATTTT.

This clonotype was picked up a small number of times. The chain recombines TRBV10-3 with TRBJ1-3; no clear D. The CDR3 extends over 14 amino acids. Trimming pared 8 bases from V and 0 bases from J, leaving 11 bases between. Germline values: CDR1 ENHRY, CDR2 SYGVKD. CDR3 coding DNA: TGTGCCATCGGCCCGGCGGACTCTGGAAACACCATATATTTT. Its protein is CAIGPADSGNTIYF.

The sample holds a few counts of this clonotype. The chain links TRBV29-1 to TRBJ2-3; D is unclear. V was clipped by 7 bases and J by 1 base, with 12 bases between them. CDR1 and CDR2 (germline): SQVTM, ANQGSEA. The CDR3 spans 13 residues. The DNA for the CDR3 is TGCAGCGCCCTGGTGGATGGCACAGATACGCAGTATTTT. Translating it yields CSALVDGTDTQYF.

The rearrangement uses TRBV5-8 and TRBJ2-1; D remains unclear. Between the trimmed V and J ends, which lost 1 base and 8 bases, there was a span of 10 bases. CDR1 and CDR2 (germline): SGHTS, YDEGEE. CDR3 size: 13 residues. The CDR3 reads CASSLLEYDEQFF. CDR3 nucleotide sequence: TGTGCCAGCAGCTTGCTGGAGTACGATGAGCAGTTCTTC.

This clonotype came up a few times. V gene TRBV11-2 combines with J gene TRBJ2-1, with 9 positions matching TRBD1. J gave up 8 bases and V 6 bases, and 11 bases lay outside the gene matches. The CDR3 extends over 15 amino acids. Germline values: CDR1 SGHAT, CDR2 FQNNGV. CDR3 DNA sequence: TGTGCCAGCAGGGGGCTTCGGGACAGGGCGCATGAGCAGTTCTTC. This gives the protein CASRGLRDRAHEQFF. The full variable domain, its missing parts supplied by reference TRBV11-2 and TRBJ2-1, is EAGVAQSPRYKIIEKRQSVAFWCNPISGHATLYWYQQILGQGPKLLIQFQNNGVVDDSQLPKDRFSAERLKGVDSTLKIQPAKLEDSAVYLCASRGLRDRAHEQFFGPGTRLTVL.

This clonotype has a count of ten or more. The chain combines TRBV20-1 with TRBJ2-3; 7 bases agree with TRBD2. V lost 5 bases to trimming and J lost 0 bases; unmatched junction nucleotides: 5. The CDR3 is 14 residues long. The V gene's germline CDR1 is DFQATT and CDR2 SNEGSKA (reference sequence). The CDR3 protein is CSAFLAASTDTQYF. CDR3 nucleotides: TGCAGTGCTTTCCTAGCGGCTAGCACAGATACGCAGTATTTT.